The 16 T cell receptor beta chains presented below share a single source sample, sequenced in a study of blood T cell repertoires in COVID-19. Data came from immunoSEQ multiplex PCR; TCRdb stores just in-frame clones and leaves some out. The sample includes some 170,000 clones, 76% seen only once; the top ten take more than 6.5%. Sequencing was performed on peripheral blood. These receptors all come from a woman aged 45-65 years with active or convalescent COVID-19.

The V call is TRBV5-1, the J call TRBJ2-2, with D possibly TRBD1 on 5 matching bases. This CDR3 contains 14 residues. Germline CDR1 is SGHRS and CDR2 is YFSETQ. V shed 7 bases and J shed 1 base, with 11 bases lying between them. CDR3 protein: CASWGSLNTGELFF. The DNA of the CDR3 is TGCGCCAGCTGGGGCAGCCTGAACACCGGGGAGCTGTTTTTT. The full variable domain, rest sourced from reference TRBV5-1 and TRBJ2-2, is KAGVTQTPRYLIKTRGQQVTLSCSPISGHRSVSWYQQTPGQGLQFLFEYFSETQRNKGNFPGRFSGRQFSNSRSEMNVSTLELGDSALYLCASWGSLNTGELFFGEGSRLTVL.

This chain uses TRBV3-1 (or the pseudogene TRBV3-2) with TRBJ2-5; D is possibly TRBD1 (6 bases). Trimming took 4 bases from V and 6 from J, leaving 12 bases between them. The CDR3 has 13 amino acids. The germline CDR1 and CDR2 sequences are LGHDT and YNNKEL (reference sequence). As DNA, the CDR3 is TGTGCCAGCAGCCTGGACAGCTTTAAGACCCAGTACTTC. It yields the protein CASSLDSFKTQYF.

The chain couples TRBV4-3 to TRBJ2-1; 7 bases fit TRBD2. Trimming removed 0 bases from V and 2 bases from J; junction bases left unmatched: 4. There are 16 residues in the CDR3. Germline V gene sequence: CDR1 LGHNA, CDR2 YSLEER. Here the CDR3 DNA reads TGCGCCAGCAGCCAAGACATAAGCGGGGCCTACAATGAGCAGTTCTTC. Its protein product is CASSQDISGAYNEQFF.

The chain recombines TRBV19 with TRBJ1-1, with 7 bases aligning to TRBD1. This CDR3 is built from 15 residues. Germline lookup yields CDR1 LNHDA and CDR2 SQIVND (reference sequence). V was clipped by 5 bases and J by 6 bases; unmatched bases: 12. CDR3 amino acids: CASSLTSGQAPEAFF. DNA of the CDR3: TGTGCCAGTAGTCTCACCTCCGGACAGGCTCCTGAAGCTTTCTTT.

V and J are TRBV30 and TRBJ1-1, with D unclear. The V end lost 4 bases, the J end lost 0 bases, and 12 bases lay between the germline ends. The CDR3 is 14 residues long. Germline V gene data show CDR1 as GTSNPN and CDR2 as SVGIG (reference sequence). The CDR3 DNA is TGTGCCTGGACCGTCCGGCGGGTGAACACTGAAGCTTTCTTT. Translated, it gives CAWTVRRVNTEAFF. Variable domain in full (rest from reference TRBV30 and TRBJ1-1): SQTIHQWPATLVQPVGSPLSLECTVEGTSNPNLYWYRQAAGRGLQLLFYSVGIGQISSEVPQNLSASRPQDRQFILSSKKLLLSDSGFYLCAWTVRRVNTEAFFGQGTRLTVV.

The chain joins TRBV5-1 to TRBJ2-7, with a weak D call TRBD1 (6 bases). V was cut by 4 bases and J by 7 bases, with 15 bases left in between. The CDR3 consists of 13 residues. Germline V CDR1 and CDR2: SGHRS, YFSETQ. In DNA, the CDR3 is TGCGCCAGCAGCACACAGGGCGTGAGTGAGCAGTACTTC. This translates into CASSTQGVSEQYF. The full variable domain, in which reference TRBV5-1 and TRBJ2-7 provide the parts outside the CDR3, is KAGVTQTPRYLIKTRGQQVTLSCSPISGHRSVSWYQQTPGQGLQFLFEYFSETQRNKGNFPGRFSGRQFSNSRSEMNVSTLELGDSALYLCASSTQGVSEQYFGPGTRLTVT.

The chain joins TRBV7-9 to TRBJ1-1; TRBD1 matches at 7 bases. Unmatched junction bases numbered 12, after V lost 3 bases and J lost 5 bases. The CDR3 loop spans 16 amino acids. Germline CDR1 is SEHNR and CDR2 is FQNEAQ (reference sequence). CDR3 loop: CASSFRTGVVWTEAFF. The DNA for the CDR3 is TGTGCCAGCAGCTTTCGTACAGGGGTTGTATGGACTGAAGCTTTCTTT.

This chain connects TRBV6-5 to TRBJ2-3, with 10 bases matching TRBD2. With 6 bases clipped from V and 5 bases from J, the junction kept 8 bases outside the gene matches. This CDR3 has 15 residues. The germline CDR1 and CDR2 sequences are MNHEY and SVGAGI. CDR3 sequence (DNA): TGTGCCAGCAGAGGAGCGGGGGGGGGAAGAGATACGCAGTATTTT. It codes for CASRGAGGGRDTQYF.

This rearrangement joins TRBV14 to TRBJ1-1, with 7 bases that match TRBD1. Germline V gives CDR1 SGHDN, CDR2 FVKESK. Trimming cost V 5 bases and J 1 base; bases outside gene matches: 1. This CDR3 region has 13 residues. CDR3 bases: TGTGCCAGCAGCTCAGGGGGGAACACTGAAGCTTTCTTT. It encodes CASSSGGNTEAFF. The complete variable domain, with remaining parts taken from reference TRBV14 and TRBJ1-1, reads EAGVTQFPSHSVIEKGQTVTLRCDPISGHDNLYWYRRVMGKEIKFLLHFVKESKQDESGMPNNRFLAERTGGTYSTLKVQPAELEDSGVYFCASSSGGNTEAFFGQGTRLTVV.

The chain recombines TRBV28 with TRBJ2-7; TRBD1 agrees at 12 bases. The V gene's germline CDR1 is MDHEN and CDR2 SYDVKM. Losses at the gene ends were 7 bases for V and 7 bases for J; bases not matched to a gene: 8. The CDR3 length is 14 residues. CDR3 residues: CASKPGQGAREQYF. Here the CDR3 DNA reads TGTGCCAGCAAACCGGGACAGGGGGCAAGGGAGCAGTACTTC.

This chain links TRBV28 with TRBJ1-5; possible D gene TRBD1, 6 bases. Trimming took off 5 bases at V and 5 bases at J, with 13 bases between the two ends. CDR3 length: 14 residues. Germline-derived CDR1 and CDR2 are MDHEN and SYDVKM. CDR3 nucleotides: TGTGCCAGCAGTCAACAGGGCGGGCATCAGCCCCAGCATTTT. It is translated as CASSQQGGHQPQHF.

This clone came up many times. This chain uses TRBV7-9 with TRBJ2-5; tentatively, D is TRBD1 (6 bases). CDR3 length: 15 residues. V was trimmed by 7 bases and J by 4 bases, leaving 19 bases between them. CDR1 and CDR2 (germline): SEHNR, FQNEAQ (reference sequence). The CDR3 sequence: CASNTHGGDGETQYF. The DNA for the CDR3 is TGTGCCAGCAACACCCATGGGGGCGACGGAGAGACCCAGTACTTC.

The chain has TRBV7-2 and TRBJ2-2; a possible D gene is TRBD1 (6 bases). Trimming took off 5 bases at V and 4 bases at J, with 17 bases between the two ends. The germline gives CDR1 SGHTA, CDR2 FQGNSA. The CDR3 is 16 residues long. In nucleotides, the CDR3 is TGTGCCAGCAGCCCCCGGGACACCCGGGTCACCGGGGAGCTGTTTTTT. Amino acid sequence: CASSPRDTRVTGELFF.

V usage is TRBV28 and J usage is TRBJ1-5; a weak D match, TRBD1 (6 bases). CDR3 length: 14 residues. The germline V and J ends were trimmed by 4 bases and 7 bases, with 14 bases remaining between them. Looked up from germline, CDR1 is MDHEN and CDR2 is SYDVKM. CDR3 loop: CASSWGRGSQPQHF. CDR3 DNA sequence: TGTGCCAGCAGTTGGGGGAGGGGGAGCCAGCCCCAGCATTTT.

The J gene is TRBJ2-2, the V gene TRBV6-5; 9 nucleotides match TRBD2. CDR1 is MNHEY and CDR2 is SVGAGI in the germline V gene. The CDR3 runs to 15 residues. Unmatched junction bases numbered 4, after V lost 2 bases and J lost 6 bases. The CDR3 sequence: CASSYEAGGPGELFF. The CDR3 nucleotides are TGTGCCAGCAGTTACGAGGCGGGAGGGCCCGGGGAGCTGTTTTTT.

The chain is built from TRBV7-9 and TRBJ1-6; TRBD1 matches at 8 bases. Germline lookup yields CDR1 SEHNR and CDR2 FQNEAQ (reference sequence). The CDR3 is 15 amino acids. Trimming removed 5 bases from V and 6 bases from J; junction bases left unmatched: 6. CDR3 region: CASSLGQGFNSPLHF. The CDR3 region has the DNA TGTGCCAGCAGCCTCGGACAGGGTTTTAATTCACCCCTCCACTTT. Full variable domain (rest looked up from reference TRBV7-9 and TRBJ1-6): DTGVSQNPRHKITKRGQNVTFRCDPISEHNRLYWYRQTLGQGPEFLTYFQNEAQLEKSRLLSDRFSAERPKGSFSTLEIQRTEQGDSAMYLCASSLGQGFNSPLHFGNGTRLTVT.